This T cell receptor beta chain was recovered during a study of T-cell memory formation after mild COVID-19. The study's findings and limits: Later expanders leaned toward CD4+, whereas clones contracting from day 15 to 85 were balanced CD4/CD8. Pre-infection memory held some responding clones, suggesting pre-existing cross-reactive T cells responded. Shrinking CD4+ clones were chiefly CM and EM; CD8+ ones were chiefly EMRA.

From germline, CDR1 is SGHRS and CDR2 YFSETQ. V was pared by 2 bases and J by 4 bases, with 9 bases of the junction left unmatched. There are 18 residues in the CDR3. This clonotype was counted once. The antigen is unknown. Barcoded TCR alpha and TCR beta cDNA libraries with UMIs came from 5'RACE using constant-segment primers. TCRdb recomputed calls from the 5' RACE reads with MiXCR, one row per CDR3 protein. The data show under 200,000 distinct CDR3 sequences, with around a third seen just once and about 12% held by the top ten. The chain carries TRBV5-1 and TRBJ2-3; 14 positions match TRBD2. The receptor's source is an adult woman who had mild COVID-19 (a few samples of this study predate the infection). Cell type and time point are not known. The sample was PBMCs or a T cell subset sorted from them (not recorded which). The CDR3, as DNA: TGCGCCAGCAGCTTACCGGGACTAGCGGGAGAAAGACCAGATACGCAGTATTTT. It yields the protein CASSLPGLAGERPDTQYF.